The rows below give T cell receptor beta chains drawn from one sample of a study of blood T cell repertoires in COVID-19. Assay: immunoSEQ multiplex PCR; the TCRdb copy retains only in-frame clones and omits some. The sample has a few hundred thousand clones, around 85% seen once. The specimen was PBMCs or T cells enriched from blood (not recorded which). These receptors came from a middle-aged woman with acute COVID-19. Each CDR3 is given with its conserved first and last residue. The D gene is left open where the match is weak.

J gene: TRBJ2-3
D gene: TRBD1
V gene: TRBV10-1
CDR3 length: 15
CDR3 protein: CASTEGGTGSDTQYF
CDR3 DNA: TGCGCCAGCACCGAGGGTGGGACAGGGTCAGATACGCAGTATTTT

J gene: TRBJ1-2
D gene: .
V gene: TRBV12-3/TRBV12-4
CDR3 length: 13
CDR3 protein: CASTPRDGNGYTF
CDR3 DNA: TGTGCCAGCACCCCCAGGGATGGGAATGGCTACACCTTC

J gene: TRBJ1-4
D gene: .
V gene: TRBV5-5
CDR3 length: 14
CDR3 protein: CASSPGTAREKLFF
CDR3 DNA: TGTGCCAGCAGCCCTGGAACAGCCCGGGAAAAACTGTTTTTT

J gene: TRBJ1-1
D gene: TRBD1
V gene: TRBV25-1
CDR3 length: 12
CDR3 protein: CASSRQGVQAFF
CDR3 DNA: TGTGCCAGCAGTAGACAGGGCGTACAAGCTTTCTTT

J gene: TRBJ1-5
D gene: TRBD1
V gene: TRBV28
CDR3 length: 15
CDR3 protein: CASSRPGQGNQPQHF
CDR3 DNA: TGTGCCAGCAGTCGGCCGGGACAGGGGAATCAGCCCCAGCATTTT

J gene: TRBJ2-7
D gene: .
V gene: TRBV6-5
CDR3 length: 14
CDR3 protein: CASSYSDTYYEQYF
CDR3 DNA: TGTGCCAGCAGTTACTCCGACACCTACTACGAGCAGTACTTC

J gene: TRBJ2-5
D gene: .
V gene: TRBV7-2
CDR3 length: 17
CDR3 protein: CASSSGVMGGSGETQYF
CDR3 DNA: TGTGCCAGCAGCTCAGGGGTTATGGGGGGGTCAGGAGAGACCCAGTACTTC

J gene: TRBJ1-1
D gene: TRBD1
V gene: TRBV28
CDR3 length: 15
CDR3 protein: CASRVDRVPVAEAFF
CDR3 DNA: TGTGCCAGCAGGGTTGACAGGGTCCCGGTCGCTGAAGCTTTCTTT

J gene: TRBJ1-2
D gene: .
V gene: TRBV11-3
CDR3 length: 14
CDR3 protein: CASSSGGSNYGYTF
CDR3 DNA: TGTGCCAGCAGCTCCGGGGGGTCTAACTATGGCTACACCTTC

J gene: TRBJ2-3
D gene: .
V gene: TRBV6-5
CDR3 length: 15
CDR3 protein: CASSSRWGPPDTQYF
CDR3 DNA: TGTGCCAGCAGTTCCAGATGGGGCCCACCAGATACGCAGTATTTT

J gene: TRBJ2-1
D gene: TRBD2
V gene: TRBV24-1
CDR3 length: 17
CDR3 protein: CATSDFPIAGGHNEQFF
CDR3 DNA: TGTGCCACCAGTGATTTCCCGATAGCGGGAGGGCATAATGAGCAGTTCTTC

J gene: TRBJ2-7
D gene: .
V gene: TRBV27
CDR3 length: 13
CDR3 protein: CASSDRREYEQYF
CDR3 DNA: TGTGCCAGCAGTGATCGGAGGGAATACGAGCAGTACTTC

J gene: TRBJ2-1
D gene: TRBD2
V gene: TRBV28
CDR3 length: 14
CDR3 protein: CASSLSGGGNEQFF
CDR3 DNA: TGTGCCAGCAGTTTATCCGGGGGGGGCAATGAGCAGTTCTTC